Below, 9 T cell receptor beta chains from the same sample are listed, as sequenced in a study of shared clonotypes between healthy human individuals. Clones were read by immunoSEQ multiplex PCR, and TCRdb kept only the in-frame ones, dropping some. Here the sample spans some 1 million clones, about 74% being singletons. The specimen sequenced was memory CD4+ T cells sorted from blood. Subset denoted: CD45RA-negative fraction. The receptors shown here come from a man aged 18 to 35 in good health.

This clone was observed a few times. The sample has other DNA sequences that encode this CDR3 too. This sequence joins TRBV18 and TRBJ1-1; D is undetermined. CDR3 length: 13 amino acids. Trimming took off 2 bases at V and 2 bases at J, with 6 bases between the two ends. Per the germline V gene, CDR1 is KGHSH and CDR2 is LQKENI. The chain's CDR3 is CASSPTKNTEAFF. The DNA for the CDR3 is TGTGCCAGCTCACCAACCAAAAACACTGAAGCTTTCTTT.

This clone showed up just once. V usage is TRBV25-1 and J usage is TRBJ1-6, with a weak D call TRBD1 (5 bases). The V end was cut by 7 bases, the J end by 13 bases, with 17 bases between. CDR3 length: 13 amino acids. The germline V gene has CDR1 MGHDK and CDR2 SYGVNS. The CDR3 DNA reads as TGTGCCAGCACCTCCTACTCGGGGGGGCCCCTCCACTTT. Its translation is CASTSYSGGPLHF.

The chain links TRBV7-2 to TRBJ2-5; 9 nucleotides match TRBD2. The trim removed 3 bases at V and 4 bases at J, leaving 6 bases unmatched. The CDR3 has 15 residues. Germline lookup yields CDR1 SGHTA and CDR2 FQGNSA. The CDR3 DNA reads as TGTGCCAGCAGCTTTAGCGGGAGTAAGGGAGAGACCCAGTACTTC. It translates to CASSFSGSKGETQYF.

CDR3 sequence (DNA): TGTGCCTGGAGGGGGGAAGGGAGGGCTGGCTACACCTTC. It encodes CAWRGEGRAGYTF. The rearrangement joins TRBV30 to TRBJ1-2, with D possibly TRBD1 on 5 matching bases. The CDR3 has 13 residues. Germline CDR1 GTSNPN, CDR2 SVGIG (reference sequence). V lost 3 bases, J lost 7 bases, and 15 bases lay in between.

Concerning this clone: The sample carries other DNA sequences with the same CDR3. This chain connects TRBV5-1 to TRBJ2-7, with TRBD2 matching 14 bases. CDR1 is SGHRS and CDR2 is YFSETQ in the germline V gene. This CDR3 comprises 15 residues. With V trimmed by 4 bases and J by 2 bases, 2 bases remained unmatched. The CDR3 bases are TGCGCCAGCAGCCTGGGACTAGCGGGAGCCTACGAGCAGTACTTC. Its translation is CASSLGLAGAYEQYF.

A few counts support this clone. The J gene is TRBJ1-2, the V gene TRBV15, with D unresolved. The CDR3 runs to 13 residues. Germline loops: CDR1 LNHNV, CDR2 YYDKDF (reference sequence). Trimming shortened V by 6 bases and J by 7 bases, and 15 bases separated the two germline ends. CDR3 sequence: CATSSHGATGYTF. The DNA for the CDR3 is TGTGCCACCAGTTCGCACGGCGCTACTGGCTACACCTTC.

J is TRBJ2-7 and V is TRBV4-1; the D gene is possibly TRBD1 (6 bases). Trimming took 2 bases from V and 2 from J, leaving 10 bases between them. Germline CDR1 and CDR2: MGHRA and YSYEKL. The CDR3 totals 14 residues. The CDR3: CASSQSTGTYEQYF. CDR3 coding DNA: TGCGCCAGCAGCCAAAGTACAGGGACCTACGAGCAGTACTTC.

The CDR3, as DNA: TGCGCCAGCAGCTTGGGGCCCCAGGTGTCCTACAATGAGCAGTTCTTC. It translates to CASSLGPQVSYNEQFF. The chain has TRBV5-1 and TRBJ2-1; D not certain. Looked up from germline, CDR1 is SGHRS and CDR2 is YFSETQ. Trimming removed 0 bases from V and 1 base from J, with 11 bases in between. The CDR3 consists of 16 residues.

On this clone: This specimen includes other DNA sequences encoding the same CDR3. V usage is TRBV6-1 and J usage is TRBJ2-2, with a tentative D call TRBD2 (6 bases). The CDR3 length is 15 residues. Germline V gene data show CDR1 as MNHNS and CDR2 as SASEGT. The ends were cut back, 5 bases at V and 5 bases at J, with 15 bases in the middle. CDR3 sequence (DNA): TGTGCCAGCAGTCGGACATCCGGGAGTACCGGGGAGCTGTTTTTT. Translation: CASSRTSGSTGELFF.